This T cell receptor (beta chain) was captured by sequencing in a study of cytomegalovirus exposure and HLA in healthy donors. 60 Vbeta and 13 Jbeta primers were used in PCR. Clones were sequenced by immunoSEQ multiplex PCR, and TCRdb holds only the in-frame ones, with some missing. Of roughly 120,000 clones listed, 77% are singletons. This clone has a single count. Its target is not known. Findings and caveats of the study: It was likely that a cluster of highly shared sequence variants was a sequencing artifact. TCR beta chains numbering approximately 150 were designated cytomegalovirus-associated.

This sequence was found in a man aged 45-65 years in good health and CMV-seropositive. Source material: PBMCs.

CDR3 sequence (DNA): TGTGCCAGTAGAGGGAGGGGTGATAATGAAAAACTGTTTTTT. This encodes CASRGRGDNEKLFF. V and J are TRBV19 and TRBJ1-4, with D perhaps matching TRBD1 (5 bases). The CDR3 runs to 14 residues. V lost 6 bases, J lost 4 bases, and 12 bases lay in between. Germline CDR1 is LNHDA and CDR2 is SQIVND (reference sequence).